The 28 T cell receptor beta chains below all came from one sample that was sequenced in a study of blood T cell repertoires in COVID-19. The protocol was immunoSEQ multiplex PCR, while the TCRdb copy is restricted to in-frame clones and leaves out a portion. The sample has about 110,000 clones; around 79% are singletons. Sample: peripheral blood. These receptors all stem from a woman older than 75 with active or convalescent COVID-19.

This rearrangement joins TRBV5-5 to TRBJ2-7; D is possibly TRBD2 (5 bases). Trimming removed 0 bases at V and 4 bases at J, with 14 bases between. CDR3 length equals 15 residues. The V gene's germline CDR1 is SGHKS and CDR2 YYEKEE (reference sequence). The CDR3, as DNA: TGTGCCAGCAGCTTGGTATCGGGGTCCGATTACGAGCAGTACTTC. Encoded protein: CASSLVSGSDYEQYF.

This clone has just a few counts. The chain recombines TRBV19 with TRBJ2-1; 13 bases map to TRBD2. The V gene end was trimmed by 3 bases and the J gene end by 6 bases; junction bases not matched to a gene: 8. The CDR3 loop spans 17 amino acids. From germline, CDR1 is LNHDA and CDR2 SQIVND (reference sequence). The DNA of the CDR3 is TGTGCCAGTAGTATCCTTGGACTAGCGGGAGATCGCAATGAGCAGTTCTTC. It is translated as CASSILGLAGDRNEQFF.

V gene TRBV5-1 combines with J gene TRBJ2-3, with 12 bases identical to TRBD1. The CDR3 length is 17 residues. Trimming at V came to 3 bases and at J to 0 bases, leaving 5 bases not matched to a gene. Per the germline V gene, CDR1 is SGHRS and CDR2 is YFSETQ. The CDR3 region has the DNA TGCGCCAGCAGCTCCGGGACAGGGGGCTTGAGCACAGATACGCAGTATTTT. Its protein product is CASSSGTGGLSTDTQYF.

This clone is a singleton in its sample. The chain uses TRBV30 and TRBJ1-1; D is unresolved. Germline CDR1 GTSNPN, CDR2 SVGIG (reference sequence). The CDR3 contains 17 residues. V was pared by 2 bases and J by 0 bases, with 19 bases between. DNA of the CDR3: TGTGCCTGGAGTTCTACGGTCCGGGGAGCGATGAACACTGAAGCTTTCTTT. Its protein product is CAWSSTVRGAMNTEAFF. Drawing the rest from reference TRBV30 and TRBJ1-1, the complete variable domain is SQTIHQWPATLVQPVGSPLSLECTVEGTSNPNLYWYRQAAGRGLQLLFYSVGIGQISSEVPQNLSASRPQDRQFILSSKKLLLSDSGFYLCAWSSTVRGAMNTEAFFGQGTRLTVV.

The V and J genes are TRBV15 and TRBJ1-1; TRBD1 agrees at 8 bases. Trimming at V came to 1 base and at J to 4 bases, leaving 2 bases not matched to a gene. CDR1 and CDR2 from the germline V gene are LNHNV and YYDKDF (reference sequence). The CDR3 is 14 amino acids. CDR3 region: CATSRVQGGTEAFF. CDR3 sequence (DNA): TGTGCCACCAGCAGAGTACAGGGGGGCACTGAAGCTTTCTTT.

The chain has TRBV9 and TRBJ1-6, with D possibly matching TRBD1 (6 bases). This CDR3 spans 15 amino acids. In germline, CDR1 is SGDLS, CDR2 YYNGEE. V lost 2 bases and J lost 6, with 12 bases in between. CDR3 loop: CASSVQGSRNSPLHF. In DNA, the CDR3 is TGTGCCAGCAGCGTTCAGGGGAGTCGTAATTCACCCCTCCACTTT.

The V and J genes are TRBV12-3 or TRBV12-4 and TRBJ2-7; D is unclear. V was clipped by 6 bases and J by 5 bases, with 14 bases between them. The CDR3 runs 13 residues. CDR3 nucleotides: TGTGCCAGCAGAATGAGTTTAATGCACGAGCAGTACTTC. Translation gives CASRMSLMHEQYF.

The rearrangement uses TRBV5-8 and TRBJ1-2; D is uncertain. Between the trimmed V and J ends, which lost 1 base and 4 bases, there was a span of 17 bases. The germline CDR1 and CDR2 sequences are SGHTS and YDEGEE. The CDR3 is 16 residues long. The CDR3 loop reads CASSLPLWQDSYGYTF. For the CDR3, the DNA is TGTGCCAGCAGCTTGCCCCTATGGCAGGACTCCTATGGCTACACCTTC.

The chain employs TRBV12-5 and TRBJ2-1; 8 bases are a match to TRBD1. V was pared by 6 bases and J by 7 bases, with 5 bases of the junction left unmatched. Germline CDR1 LGHNT, CDR2 FRNRAP. This CDR3 spans 13 amino acids. CDR3 DNA sequence: TGTGCTAGTGGGACAGGGGAGCGGAATGAGCAGTTCTTC. It encodes CASGTGERNEQFF.

The V and J genes are TRBV10-3 and TRBJ1-1; the match to TRBD1 covers 8 bases. The CDR3 has 16 residues. Trimming took 7 bases from V and 1 from J; bases not matched to a gene: 11. Germline CDR1 and CDR2: ENHRY and SYGVKD. The chain's CDR3 is CAINDSPGTGNTEAFF. CDR3 sequence (DNA): TGTGCCATCAACGATAGCCCCGGGACAGGGAACACTGAAGCTTTCTTT.

In nucleotides, the CDR3 is TGTGCCAGCTCACCTGGGACAGGGGGGAACATGGCTGGAAACACCATATATTTT. This codes for CASSPGTGGNMAGNTIYF. The chain links TRBV18 to TRBJ1-3, with 11 bases that match TRBD1. CDR3 length equals 18 residues. With 3 bases clipped from V and 2 bases from J, the junction kept 9 bases outside the gene matches. Germline CDR1 reads KGHSH; CDR2 reads LQKENI.

The chain recombines TRBV5-1 with TRBJ2-3; D is possibly TRBD2 (5 bases). The CDR3 spans 15 residues. With 2 bases removed from V and 0 bases from J, the gap between germline ends came to 10 bases. CDR1 SGHRS and CDR2 YFSETQ come from the germline V gene. CDR3 DNA sequence: TGCGCCAGCAGCTTAGCGGCTCACAGCACAGATACGCAGTATTTT. Encoded protein: CASSLAAHSTDTQYF.

This clone was counted a few times. The rearrangement uses TRBV27 and TRBJ2-3; D unclear. The CDR3 extends over 16 amino acids. Trimming stripped 2 bases from V and 0 bases from J, with 12 bases between. Germline CDR1 reads MNHEY; CDR2 reads SMNVEV (reference sequence). CDR3 protein: CASSLLGGSSTDTQYF. CDR3 nucleotides: TGTGCCAGCAGTTTACTAGGCGGCTCTAGCACAGATACGCAGTATTTT.

V usage is TRBV5-5 and J usage is TRBJ2-5; D remains ambiguous. Germline CDR1 reads SGHKS; CDR2 reads YYEKEE (reference sequence). Trimming pared 5 bases from V and 2 bases from J, leaving 19 bases between. The CDR3 extends over 16 amino acids. CDR3 DNA sequence: TGTGCCAGCAGTTGGAGAGTAGGTCAGTCGCAAGAGACCCAGTACTTC. Its protein is CASSWRVGQSQETQYF.

J is TRBJ1-6 and V is TRBV5-6; 7 bases are a match to TRBD1. The germline CDR1 and CDR2 sequences are SGHDT and YYEEEE. There are 15 residues in the CDR3. V gave up 1 base and J gave up 4 bases; unmatched junction bases: 2. CDR3 coding DNA: TGTGCCAGCAGCTTGCCAGGGGGGTATAATTCACCCCTCCACTTT. It yields the protein CASSLPGGYNSPLHF.

V gene TRBV7-3 combines with J gene TRBJ2-6; no firm D call. The germline V gene encodes CDR1 SGHTA and CDR2 FQGTGA. CDR3 size: 13 residues. V lost 5 bases to trimming and J lost 4 bases, with 6 bases between them. For the CDR3, the DNA is TGTGCCAGCAGCCCCGGGGGGGCCAACGTCCTGACTTTC. Protein sequence: CASSPGGANVLTF.

This rearrangement joins TRBV10-3 to TRBJ1-5; D not resolved. The CDR3 has 16 residues. The V gene lost 0 bases and the J gene lost 0 bases, with 9 bases spanning the gap. Germline assignment: CDR1 ENHRY and CDR2 SYGVKD. This CDR3 is CAISESPRPSNQPQHF. As DNA, the CDR3 is TGTGCCATCAGTGAGTCGCCCAGGCCTAGCAATCAGCCCCAGCATTTT.

The chain is built from TRBV3-1 (or the pseudogene TRBV3-2) and TRBJ1-1; D is possibly TRBD1 (6 bases). Between the trimmed V and J ends, which lost 3 bases and 1 base, there was a span of 9 bases. From germline, CDR1 is LGHDT and CDR2 YNNKEL (reference sequence). CDR3 length: 14 amino acids. DNA of the CDR3: TGTGCCAGCAGCCACAGGACAGCGAACACTGAAGCTTTCTTT. Encoded protein: CASSHRTANTEAFF.

The genes are TRBV4-2 and TRBJ2-1, with 10 bases fitting TRBD2. This CDR3 has 15 amino acids. V shed 1 base and J 4 bases; nucleotides not matched to a gene: 1. Germline V gene data show CDR1 as LGHNA and CDR2 as YNFKEQ. The CDR3 coding sequence is TGTGCCAGCAGCCAAGCTAGCGGGAGTTACAATGAGCAGTTCTTC. It codes for CASSQASGSYNEQFF.

This chain links TRBV7-2 with TRBJ1-6; 7 bases align to TRBD1. V lost 5 bases and J lost 9; bases outside the gene matches: 7. The germline V gene has CDR1 SGHTA and CDR2 FQGNSA. This CDR3 is built from 14 residues. CDR3 amino acids: CASSLRQGASPLHF. The CDR3 DNA is TGTGCCAGCAGCCTGAGACAGGGAGCTTCACCCCTCCACTTT. Full variable domain (rest looked up from reference TRBV7-2 and TRBJ1-6): GAGVSQSPSNKVTEKGKDVELRCDPISGHTALYWYRQSLGQGLEFLIYFQGNSAPDKSGLPSDRFSAERTGGSVSTLTIQRTQQEDSAVYLCASSLRQGASPLHFGNGTRLTVT.

V and J are TRBV4-2 and TRBJ2-1, with 9 nucleotides matching TRBD1. This CDR3 is built from 14 residues. The trim removed 5 bases at V and 7 bases at J, leaving 6 bases unmatched. Germline CDR1 reads LGHNA; CDR2 reads YNFKEQ. CDR3 residues: CASSLQGALNEQFF. CDR3 nucleotide sequence: TGTGCCAGCAGCTTACAGGGGGCTTTAAATGAGCAGTTCTTC.

The chain couples TRBV10-1 to TRBJ1-1, with D tentatively TRBD1 (5 bases). Germline V CDR1 and CDR2: WNHNN, SYGVQD (reference sequence). V was cut by 2 bases and J by 5 bases, with 15 bases left in between. CDR3 length: 15 amino acids. Here the CDR3 reads CASSEGDSEGTEAFF. In DNA, the CDR3 is TGCGCCAGCAGTGAGGGGGACTCCGAGGGAACTGAAGCTTTCTTT.

V usage is TRBV5-4 and J usage is TRBJ2-7, with 12 bases lining up with TRBD2. The CDR3 is 15 residues long. With 3 bases clipped from V and 6 bases from J, the junction kept 7 bases outside the gene matches. Germline V gene sequence: CDR1 SGHNT, CDR2 YYREEE (reference sequence). The DNA for the CDR3 is TGTGCCAGCAGCTCCAGACTAGCGGGAGAGGGCGAGCAGTACTTC. This translates into CASSSRLAGEGEQYF.

V usage is TRBV3-1 (or the pseudogene TRBV3-2) and J usage is TRBJ1-4; weak D call: TRBD1 (5 bases). Deletions cut 2 bases from V and 7 bases from J, with 8 bases between. Germline V CDR1 and CDR2: LGHDT, YNNKEL (reference sequence). The CDR3 spans 13 residues. The CDR3 coding sequence is TGTGCCAGCAGCCAACTGGGGGGTGAAAAACTGTTTTTT. Residues: CASSQLGGEKLFF.

This clone was counted between two and nine times. The V and J genes are TRBV7-9 and TRBJ1-3; TRBD1 aligns across 9 bases. The germline V gene has CDR1 SEHNR and CDR2 FQNEAQ (reference sequence). J was trimmed by 3 bases and V by 4 bases; bases with no gene match: 16. This CDR3 is 19 amino acids long. The CDR3 DNA reads TGTGCCAGCAGCTCGATGAAACAGGGGGCACTTCTTAGTGGAAACACCATATATTTT. Translating gives CASSSMKQGALLSGNTIYF.

The chain joins TRBV30 to TRBJ2-5; 8 nucleotides line up with TRBD1. Germline V gives CDR1 GTSNPN, CDR2 SVGIG (reference sequence). V gave up 3 bases and J gave up 5 bases; unmatched junction bases: 2. This CDR3 is 12 amino acids long. CDR3 amino acids: CAWSWTGETQYF. The CDR3 DNA reads TGTGCCTGGAGCTGGACAGGGGAGACCCAGTACTTC.

This chain joins TRBV29-1 and TRBJ2-7, with 8 positions matching TRBD1. This CDR3 spans 13 amino acids. CDR1 and CDR2 (germline): SQVTM, ANQGSEA. The J segment lost 4 bases and the V segment lost 4 bases, leaving 6 bases of the junction unmatched. The CDR3 DNA follows: TGCAGCGTTGGAGACAGGGGTCTGTACGAGCAGTACTTC. Translated, it gives CSVGDRGLYEQYF.

V is TRBV3-1 (or the pseudogene TRBV3-2) and J is TRBJ2-1, with a tentative D call TRBD2 (6 bases). From germline, CDR1 is LGHDT and CDR2 YNNKEL (reference sequence). V shed 1 base and J shed 2 bases, with 9 bases lying between them. The CDR3 runs 15 residues. CDR3 amino acids: CASSQGGTAYNEQFF. The CDR3 DNA reads TGTGCCAGCAGCCAAGGCGGGACTGCCTACAATGAGCAGTTCTTC.